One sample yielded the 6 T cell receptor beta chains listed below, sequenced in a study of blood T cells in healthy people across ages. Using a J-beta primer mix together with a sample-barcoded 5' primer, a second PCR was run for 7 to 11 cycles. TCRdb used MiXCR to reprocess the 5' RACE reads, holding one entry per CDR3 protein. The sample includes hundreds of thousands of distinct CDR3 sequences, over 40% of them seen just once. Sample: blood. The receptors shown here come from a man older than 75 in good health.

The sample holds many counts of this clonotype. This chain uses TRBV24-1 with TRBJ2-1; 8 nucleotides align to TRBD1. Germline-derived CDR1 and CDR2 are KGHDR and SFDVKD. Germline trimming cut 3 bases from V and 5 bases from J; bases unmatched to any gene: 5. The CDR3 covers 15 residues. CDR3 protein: CATSDRTGPNNEQFF. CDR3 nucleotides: TGTGCCACCAGTGATCGGACAGGGCCCAACAATGAGCAGTTCTTC.

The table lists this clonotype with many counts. CDR3 amino acids: CASSLSLMGAQYF. Here the CDR3 DNA reads TGTGCCAGCAGTTTATCCCTAATGGGGGCCCAGTACTTC. This chain links TRBV27 with TRBJ2-5; D may correspond to TRBD1 or TRBD2 (5 bases each). The CDR3 has 13 residues. V was cut by 0 bases and J by 9 bases, with 11 bases left in between. CDR1 MNHEY and CDR2 SMNVEV come from the germline V gene (reference sequence).

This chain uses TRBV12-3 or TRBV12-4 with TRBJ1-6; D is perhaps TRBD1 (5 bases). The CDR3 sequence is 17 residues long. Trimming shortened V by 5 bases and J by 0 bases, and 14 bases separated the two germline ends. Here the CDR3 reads CASSPEYRSSYNSPLHF. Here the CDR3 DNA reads TGTGCCAGCAGTCCAGAATACAGGAGCTCCTATAATTCACCCCTCCACTTT.

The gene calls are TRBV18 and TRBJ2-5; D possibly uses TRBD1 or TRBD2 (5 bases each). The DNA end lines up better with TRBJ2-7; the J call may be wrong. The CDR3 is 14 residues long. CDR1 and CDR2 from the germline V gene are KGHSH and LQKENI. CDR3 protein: CASSFPGPVNEQYF. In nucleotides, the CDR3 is TGTGCCAGCTCCTTTCCGGGGCCGGTCAACGAGCAGTACTTC.

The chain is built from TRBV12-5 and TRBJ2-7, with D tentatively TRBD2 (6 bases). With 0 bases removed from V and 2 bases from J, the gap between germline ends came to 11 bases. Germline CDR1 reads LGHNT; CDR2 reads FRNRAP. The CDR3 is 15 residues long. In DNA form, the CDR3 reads TGTGCTAGTGGTTTGGTAGGTCCGGGAGCCTACGAGCAGTACTTC. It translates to CASGLVGPGAYEQYF.

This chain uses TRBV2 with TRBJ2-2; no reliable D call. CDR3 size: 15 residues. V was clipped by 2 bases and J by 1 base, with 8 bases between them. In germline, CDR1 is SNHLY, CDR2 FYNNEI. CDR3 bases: TGTGCCAGCAGTGAATGGACGGGGAACACCGGGGAGCTGTTTTTT. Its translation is CASSEWTGNTGELFF.